The clone carrying this TCR beta chain was observed a few times. As yet, its antigen is unknown. This record belongs to a study of T cells in Graves' hyperthyroidism and ophthalmopathy. Study outcomes and limitations: Ophthalmopathy, which appeared later, was predicted by the model a median about 6.8 months before onset. Most thyroid clonotypes with frequency above 0.001 were detected in blood.

Amplification of TCR beta CDR3 regions was performed using RNA transcripts as template. With the HTBI primer set, the TCR CDR3 went through a first round of RT-PCR. Each CDR3 protein gets one entry after TCRdb re-called the multiplex PCR reads with MiXCR. There are over 700,000 distinct CDR3 sequences in the sample; roughly 40% occur only once, and 8% to 9% lies in the top ten. Patients between 18 and 65 years old had hyperthyroidism, newly diagnosed and lasting under 2 months. Uncontrolled infection, other autoimmune disease, pregnancy and lactation each barred patients from inclusion. The CDR3 runs to 15 residues. Germline loops: CDR1 SQVTM, CDR2 ANQGSEA. V lost 1 base, J lost 4 bases, and 8 bases stayed unmatched.

This TCR was recovered from a man between 18 and 35 years old with Graves' hyperthyroidism. Sequencing used blood. The chain is built from TRBV29-1 and TRBJ2-7; 9 bases are a match to TRBD1. The CDR3 is CSVEVAGDRDYEQYF. As DNA, the CDR3 is TGCAGCGTTGAAGTGGCGGGGGACAGGGATTACGAGCAGTACTTC.